Listed here are 29 T cell receptor beta chains from one sample, sequenced in a study of cytomegalovirus exposure and HLA in healthy donors. Repertoires were generated with immunoSEQ multiplex PCR, while TCRdb's copy carries only in-frame clones and drops some. The table has 150,000 to 200,000 clones, 86% seen once. Material for sequencing was PBMCs. The receptor set was obtained from a man younger than 30 in good health and CMV-seropositive.

This chain uses TRBV5-1 with TRBJ2-5; 7 nucleotides match TRBD2. J gave up 4 bases and V 3 bases, and 9 bases lay outside the gene matches. Germline CDR1 is SGHRS and CDR2 is YFSETQ. CDR3 length: 15 amino acids. The CDR3 DNA reads as TGCGCCAGCAGCTCCGACGGAGCGGGGATAGAGACCCAGTACTTC. Residues: CASSSDGAGIETQYF.

This sequence joins TRBV6-5 and TRBJ2-1; TRBD2 matches at 7 bases. The CDR3 has 15 residues. CDR1 is MNHEY, CDR2 SVGAGI, per germline. J was trimmed by 9 bases and V by 5 bases; bases with no gene match: 13. The CDR3 is CASSGRLARVAEQFF. The DNA of the CDR3 is TGTGCCAGCAGTGGTCGACTAGCTAGGGTGGCTGAGCAGTTCTTC.

The gene calls are TRBV7-2 and TRBJ1-2; TRBD1 is a possible D gene (6 bases). V was shortened by 5 bases and J by 6 bases, with 10 bases between the two germline ends. Germline lookup yields CDR1 SGHTA and CDR2 FQGNSA. The CDR3 extends over 12 amino acids. The CDR3: CASSQGYDGYTF. For the CDR3, the DNA is TGTGCCAGCAGCCAGGGGTACGATGGCTACACCTTC.

The V and J genes are TRBV7-2 and TRBJ1-1; D is uncertain. The CDR3 extends over 14 amino acids. Deletions cut 0 bases from V and 4 bases from J, with 9 bases between. CDR1 is SGHTA and CDR2 is FQGNSA in the germline V gene. Here the CDR3 DNA reads TGTGCCAGCAGCTTAGCGACGGGAATCACTGAAGCTTTCTTT. Translating gives CASSLATGITEAFF.

The J gene is TRBJ2-1, the V gene TRBV27; TRBD2 matches at 11 bases. Germline CDR1 MNHEY, CDR2 SMNVEV (reference sequence). V trimming: 2 bases; J trimming: 5 bases; junction bases outside the gene matches: 5. This CDR3 spans 16 amino acids. The CDR3 bases are TGTGCCAGCAGTTTACGCCCGGGACTAGCGGACAATGAGCAGTTCTTC. The encoded protein is CASSLRPGLADNEQFF.

The CDR3 DNA reads TGTGCCAGCAGGGGACTAGCGGGAAAAGGGACCTACGAGCAGTACTTC. Protein product: CASRGLAGKGTYEQYF. The chain joins TRBV11-2 to TRBJ2-7, with 13 bases that match TRBD2. This CDR3 is built from 16 residues. Trimming cost V 6 bases and J 2 bases; bases outside gene matches: 7. Germline CDR1 and CDR2: SGHAT and FQNNGV.

The chain combines TRBV29-1 with TRBJ1-5; 7 positions agree with TRBD1. Germline V gene data show CDR1 as SQVTM and CDR2 as ANQGSEA. Trimming removed 5 bases from V and 2 bases from J; junction bases left unmatched: 6. The CDR3 extends over 14 amino acids. The DNA of the CDR3 is TGCAGCGTTAAAACCGGGACAGGCAATCAGCCCCAGCATTTT. Residues: CSVKTGTGNQPQHF.

The rearrangement uses TRBV12-5 and TRBJ2-3; TRBD1 is a possible D gene (6 bases). Trimming removed 6 bases at V and 0 bases at J, with 13 bases between. This CDR3 has 15 amino acids. The germline gives CDR1 LGHNT, CDR2 FRNRAP. The CDR3 loop reads CASGPTGPSTDTQYF. The CDR3 DNA reads as TGTGCTAGTGGACCTACAGGGCCTAGCACAGATACGCAGTATTTT.

This chain connects TRBV6-6 to TRBJ2-3; D gene uncertain. Germline values: CDR1 MNHNY, CDR2 SVGAGI (reference sequence). V was cut by 8 bases and J by 2 bases, with 17 bases left in between. The CDR3 is 15 amino acids. Here the CDR3 DNA reads TGTGCCAGCGGATACATGGGCGATCCCACAGATACGCAGTATTTT. As protein: CASGYMGDPTDTQYF.

The chain carries TRBV10-3 and TRBJ2-1, with 8 bases fitting TRBD2. The germline gives CDR1 ENHRY, CDR2 SYGVKD. CDR3 length: 14 amino acids. The J segment lost 4 bases and the V segment lost 10 bases, leaving 9 bases of the junction unmatched. CDR3 bases: TGTGCCACCCGAGCGGGGGCTAATTACAATGAGCAGTTCTTC. Translating it yields CATRAGANYNEQFF.

DNA for the CDR3: TGTGCCAGCAGCGAGACAATCGGGGGGCGTTACAATGAGCAGTTCTTC. Its translation is CASSETIGGRYNEQFF. This chain joins TRBV9 and TRBJ2-1, with TRBD2 as a possible D gene (7 bases). Germline CDR1 SGDLS, CDR2 YYNGEE. V was shortened by 3 bases and J by 4 bases, with 17 bases between the two germline ends. The CDR3 consists of 16 residues. The variable domain in full, with the rest retrieved from reference TRBV9 and TRBJ2-1, is DSGVTQTPKHLITATGQRVTLRCSPRSGDLSVYWYQQSLDQGLQFLIQYYNGEERAKGNILERFSAQQFPDLHSELNLSSLELGDSALYFCASSETIGGRYNEQFFGPGTRLTVL.

The CDR3: CAWAGDSSYNSPLHF. The CDR3 coding sequence is TGTGCCTGGGCTGGGGACAGCTCCTATAATTCACCCCTCCACTTT. The gene calls are TRBV30 and TRBJ1-6; 7 nucleotides line up with TRBD1. CDR1 GTSNPN and CDR2 SVGIG come from the germline V gene (reference sequence). This CDR3 has 15 amino acids. V dropped 5 bases and J dropped 0; count of bases not matched to a gene: 4.

The chain is built from TRBV5-5 and TRBJ2-3, with D hard to call. The V gene lost 0 bases and the J gene lost 2 bases, with 4 bases spanning the gap. This CDR3 spans 13 amino acids. Germline CDR1 and CDR2: SGHKS and YYEKEE (reference sequence). The CDR3 region is CASSLAVTDTQYF. CDR3 in DNA: TGTGCCAGCAGCTTGGCCGTCACAGATACGCAGTATTTT.

The chain carries TRBV18 and TRBJ1-1; the D is unclear. The CDR3 is 12 amino acids. CDR1 is KGHSH and CDR2 is LQKENI in the germline V gene. V lost 6 bases to trimming and J lost 6 bases, with 11 bases between them. The CDR3 is CASSPRLAEAFF. CDR3 coding DNA: TGTGCCAGCTCCCCTAGGCTGGCTGAAGCTTTCTTT.

A single count supports this clone. The chain employs TRBV18 and TRBJ2-1; 9 bases fit TRBD2. Germline CDR1 and CDR2: KGHSH and LQKENI. Trimming removed 3 bases from V and 7 bases from J; junction bases left unmatched: 4. There are 14 residues in the CDR3. The CDR3 region is CASSPGTSPNEQFF. The CDR3 DNA sequence: TGTGCCAGCTCACCGGGGACTAGCCCGAATGAGCAGTTCTTC.

The rearrangement links TRBV28 to TRBJ1-2; D remains unclear. Looked up from germline, CDR1 is MDHEN and CDR2 is SYDVKM. V lost 6 bases and J 3 bases, leaving 17 bases between the germline ends. The CDR3 extends over 15 amino acids. CDR3 DNA sequence: TGTGCCAGCAGGGTTTCCTCTGGTCGGTACTATGGCTACACCTTC. Its protein product is CASRVSSGRYYGYTF.

The rearrangement joins TRBV28 to TRBJ1-5; D is possibly TRBD1 (5 bases). V was pared by 5 bases and J by 5 bases, with 16 bases between. There are 15 residues in the CDR3. The germline gives CDR1 MDHEN, CDR2 SYDVKM. This chain's CDR3 is CASSAGQGTYQPQHF. CDR3 in DNA: TGTGCCAGCAGTGCAGGACAAGGGACTTATCAGCCCCAGCATTTT.

The rearrangement joins TRBV19 to TRBJ2-7, with D perhaps TRBD1 (6 bases). The CDR3 is made up of 15 amino acids. The germline V and J ends were trimmed by 4 bases and 0 bases, with 13 bases remaining between them. Germline lookup yields CDR1 LNHDA and CDR2 SQIVND (reference sequence). CDR3 sequence reads: CASSTDSQSSYEQYF. The CDR3 region has the DNA TGTGCCAGTAGTACGGACAGCCAAAGCTCCTACGAGCAGTACTTC.

The V and J genes are TRBV29-1 and TRBJ2-7; D gene unclear. The CDR3 is 15 amino acids. Looked up from germline, CDR1 is SQVTM and CDR2 is ANQGSEA. V was pared by 0 bases and J by 3 bases, with 15 bases between. The CDR3 reads CSVEESLAGDYEQYF. CDR3 nucleotides: TGCAGCGTTGAAGAGTCACTGGCAGGCGACTACGAGCAGTACTTC.

This chain links TRBV19 with TRBJ2-7, with 11 positions matching TRBD2. V shed 5 bases, J shed 2 bases, and the junction held 8 bases outside the gene matches. This CDR3 contains 16 residues. Germline values: CDR1 LNHDA, CDR2 SQIVND (reference sequence). As DNA, the CDR3 is TGTGCCAGTAGTCCCTCGGGACTAGCGGTAGCCTACGAGCAGTACTTC. Translating it yields CASSPSGLAVAYEQYF.

The J gene is TRBJ2-2, the V gene TRBV2, with TRBD2 identical over 9 bases. Unmatched junction bases numbered 4, after V lost 3 bases and J lost 5 bases. The CDR3 sequence is 15 residues long. Germline V gives CDR1 SNHLY, CDR2 FYNNEI. The CDR3 nucleotides read TGTGCCAGCAGTGATCCTAGCGGGGTTACCGGGGAGCTGTTTTTT. Encoded protein: CASSDPSGVTGELFF.

The gene calls are TRBV4-1 and TRBJ2-1; the match to TRBD2 covers 13 bases. The germline V gene has CDR1 MGHRA and CDR2 YSYEKL. Unmatched junction bases numbered 6, after V lost 7 bases and J lost 0 bases. The CDR3 has 17 amino acids. In nucleotides, the CDR3 is TGCGCCAGCAAGGGACTAGCGGGGCCGAGCTCCTACAATGAGCAGTTCTTC. Protein product: CASKGLAGPSSYNEQFF.

The genes are TRBV6-1 and TRBJ1-3, with 8 bases that match TRBD1. Germline V gives CDR1 MNHNS, CDR2 SASEGT. This CDR3 region has 14 residues. V lost 8 bases, J lost 5 bases, and 8 bases stayed unmatched. The CDR3, as DNA: TGTGCCAGCGGAAAGACAGGGGAGAGAAACACCATATATTTT. Translation gives CASGKTGERNTIYF.

This chain links TRBV5-1 with TRBJ2-7; D possibly corresponds to TRBD1 (6 bases). Germline V gene data show CDR1 as SGHRS and CDR2 as YFSETQ. Trimming cost V 4 bases and J 3 bases, with 14 bases left between them. CDR3 length: 14 residues. CDR3 sequence (DNA): TGCGCCAGCAGCCCAGGGGTTACCGGCTACGAGCAGTACTTC. Translating gives CASSPGVTGYEQYF.

This clone was seen just once. The chain joins TRBV13 to TRBJ2-7; maybe TRBD1 (6 bases). CDR3 length: 15 amino acids. V lost 3 bases, J lost 5 bases, and 17 bases lay in between. Germline V lookup: CDR1 PRHDT, CDR2 FYEKMQ (reference sequence). CDR3 sequence (DNA): TGTGCCAGCAGCTTCTCCGGGACATATCTCCACGAGCAGTACTTC. This translates into CASSFSGTYLHEQYF.

The chain recombines TRBV27 with TRBJ1-3; TRBD1 might be the D (6 bases). V lost 6 bases to trimming and J lost 3 bases, with 21 bases between them. Per germline, CDR1 MNHEY and CDR2 SMNVEV (reference sequence). The CDR3 runs to 17 residues. CDR3 residues: CASSARWTEMSGNTIYF. In DNA, the CDR3 is TGTGCCAGCAGCGCTCGTTGGACAGAGATGAGTGGAAACACCATATATTTT.

V gene TRBV5-1 combines with J gene TRBJ2-7; 8 bases line up with TRBD1. V gave up 0 bases and J gave up 2 bases; unmatched junction bases: 7. CDR1 is SGHRS, CDR2 YFSETQ, per germline. The length of the CDR3 is 16 residues. The CDR3 is CASSLGTGFVTYEQYF. DNA for the CDR3: TGCGCCAGCAGCTTGGGGACAGGGTTCGTGACCTACGAGCAGTACTTC. Based on the CDR3 plus reference TRBV5-1 and TRBJ2-7, the full variable domain is KAGVTQTPRYLIKTRGQQVTLSCSPISGHRSVSWYQQTPGQGLQFLFEYFSETQRNKGNFPGRFSGRQFSNSRSEMNVSTLELGDSALYLCASSLGTGFVTYEQYFGPGTRLTVT.

V gene TRBV2 combines with J gene TRBJ2-3, with D tentatively TRBD1 (5 bases). This CDR3 is 15 amino acids long. The germline V and J ends were trimmed by 2 bases and 3 bases, with 12 bases remaining between them. CDR1 is SNHLY and CDR2 is FYNNEI in the germline V gene. CDR3: CASSEQGPWTDTQYF. CDR3 DNA: TGTGCCAGCAGTGAACAGGGCCCATGGACAGATACGCAGTATTTT.

This clone was observed a handful of times. The chain links TRBV4-2 to TRBJ2-5, with TRBD2 identical over 10 bases. The CDR3 extends over 14 amino acids. From germline, CDR1 is LGHNA and CDR2 YNFKEQ. The V segment lost 5 bases and the J segment 3 bases; nucleotides outside the gene matches: 3. Here the CDR3 reads CASSGLAGEETQYF. The CDR3 nucleotides are TGTGCCAGCAGCGGGCTAGCGGGGGAAGAGACCCAGTACTTC.